This T cell receptor beta chain was found in a study of blood T cell repertoires in COVID-19. Study summary: Donors in the United States, Italy and Spain gave samples during acute or convalescent COVID-19. PBMCs, B-cell-depleted T cells, or T cells were the source of the cDNA or gDNA that made up the material.

As handled by the study authors: Estimated nucleated cell counts came from reference gene primer amplification. Clones were sequenced by immunoSEQ multiplex PCR, and TCRdb holds only the in-frame ones, with some missing. V and J calls and clone size follow that table, whereas D and trimming were derived from the DNA. Of around 190,000 clones detected, about four fifths appear once; the ten largest clones hold roughly 6.7%. Germline V gene sequence: CDR1 SGHDT, CDR2 YYEEEE. V was pared by 4 bases and J by 4 bases, with 11 bases of the junction left unmatched. This CDR3 has 16 amino acids. The chain has TRBV5-6 and TRBJ2-7, with 10 bases that match TRBD1. This TCR came from a man aged 55-75 years with acute or convalescent COVID-19. The sample taken for sequencing was peripheral blood. CDR3 sequence reads: CASSRAATGGRYEQYF. The CDR3 DNA reads TGTGCCAGCAGCCGGGCCGCGACAGGGGGCAGGTACGAGCAGTACTTC.